This passage covers 10 T cell receptor beta chains from one sample sequenced in a study of CD8 T cells in Susac syndrome. Random hexamers were used to reverse transcribe an amount of 0.5 to 1 ug RNA. TCRdb processed the immunoSEQ multiplex PCR reads anew with MiXCR; each CDR3 protein has one entry. The sample records approximately 120,000 distinct CDR3 sequences, approximately 90% being singletons. Sequencing used CD8+ T cells from PBMCs. These receptors came from a human donor in good health.

The CDR3, as DNA: TGTGCCAGCAGCTCTAGAACGGTGAACACTGAAGCTTTCTTT. This codes for CASSSRTVNTEAFF. The J gene is TRBJ1-1, the V gene TRBV3-1, with unresolved D. V lost 5 bases and J lost 0, with 10 bases in between. The CDR3 consists of 14 residues. Germline V CDR1 and CDR2: LGHDT, YNNKEL (reference sequence).

The CDR3 nucleotides are TGTGCCAGCAGCCTCCTACGGGGGGGCACCACCGGGGAGCTGTTTTTT. As protein: CASSLLRGGTTGELFF. The chain joins TRBV3-1 to TRBJ2-2; 8 bases fit TRBD2. This CDR3 spans 16 amino acids. CDR1 LGHDT and CDR2 YNNKEL come from the germline V gene (reference sequence). The J segment lost 4 bases and the V segment lost 4 bases, leaving 8 bases of the junction unmatched.

This rearrangement joins TRBV7-9 to TRBJ2-1, with D unclear. The length of the CDR3 is 15 residues. The V and J ends lost 1 base and 7 bases respectively, with 14 bases between them. CDR1 and CDR2 (germline): SEHNR, FQNEAQ (reference sequence). CDR3 region: CASSLGLPLGNEQFF. In DNA, the CDR3 is TGTGCCAGCAGCTTAGGGTTGCCCTTAGGGAATGAGCAGTTCTTC.

The chain couples TRBV4-3 to TRBJ2-5; D unclear. Germline V gene lookup returns CDR1 LGHNA and CDR2 YSLEER. CDR3 length: 15 amino acids. Trimming stripped 1 base from V and 4 bases from J, with 13 bases between. This CDR3 reads CASSQVKPPGETQYF. The CDR3 DNA follows: TGCGCCAGCAGCCAAGTTAAACCACCCGGAGAGACCCAGTACTTC.

The V and J genes are TRBV11-3 and TRBJ2-7; 7 bases line up with TRBD1. The CDR3 contains 16 residues. Looked up from germline, CDR1 is SGHNT and CDR2 is YENEEA. J lost 0 bases, V lost 5 bases, and 10 bases had no gene match. This CDR3 reads CASSQKQGTNSYEQYF. CDR3 DNA sequence: TGTGCCAGCAGCCAAAAACAGGGGACAAACTCCTACGAGCAGTACTTC.

The V call is TRBV7-2, the J call TRBJ2-6; D gene uncertain. V was shortened by 3 bases and J by 0 bases, with 12 bases between the two germline ends. This CDR3 region has 17 residues. Germline assignment: CDR1 SGHTA and CDR2 FQGNSA. The CDR3, as DNA: TGTGCCAGCAGCTTCGGTCACTCCCGCTCTGGGGCCAACGTCCTGACTTTC. Translation gives CASSFGHSRSGANVLTF.

This clonotype was observed a handful of times. The gene calls are TRBV28 and TRBJ2-1, with D perhaps TRBD2 (5 bases). The CDR3 has 13 residues. The germline V gene encodes CDR1 MDHEN and CDR2 SYDVKM. Trimming left V 4 bases short and J 4 bases short, with 8 bases between. The CDR3, as DNA: TGTGCCAGCAGTTCTAGCACGTACAATGAGCAGTTCTTC. Protein product: CASSSSTYNEQFF.

This clonotype was detected only once. V usage is TRBV7-8 and J usage is TRBJ2-7; D possibly corresponds to TRBD2 (6 bases). Germline V gives CDR1 SGHVS, CDR2 FQNEAQ. This CDR3 comprises 16 residues. V lost 5 bases and J 6 bases, leaving 23 bases between the germline ends. The DNA for the CDR3 is TGTGCCAGCAGCAGGGACTTTCTAGGGTCCTTGGTCGAGCAGTACTTC. As protein: CASSRDFLGSLVEQYF.

The CDR3 bases are TGCGCCAGCAGCTTGTGGCAGCCCCAAGAGACCCAGTACTTC. Translated: CASSLWQPQETQYF. The rearrangement links TRBV5-1 to TRBJ2-5; D gene uncertain. In germline, CDR1 is SGHRS, CDR2 YFSETQ. V lost 1 base, J lost 1 base, and 8 bases lay in between. The CDR3 spans 14 residues.

The chain employs TRBV5-1 and TRBJ2-2; 9 bases match TRBD1. Trimming removed 8 bases from V and 6 bases from J; junction bases left unmatched: 5. From germline, CDR1 is SGHRS and CDR2 YFSETQ. The length of the CDR3 is 13 residues. The CDR3 spells CASRDRDAGELFF. CDR3 sequence (DNA): TGCGCCAGTAGGGACAGGGACGCCGGGGAGCTGTTTTTT. The whole variable domain, remainder taken from reference TRBV5-1 and TRBJ2-2, is KAGVTQTPRYLIKTRGQQVTLSCSPISGHRSVSWYQQTPGQGLQFLFEYFSETQRNKGNFPGRFSGRQFSNSRSEMNVSTLELGDSALYLCASRDRDAGELFFGEGSRLTVL.